These 5 T cell receptor beta chains were sequenced from one sample in a study of blood T cell repertoires in COVID-19. Repertoires were generated with immunoSEQ multiplex PCR, while TCRdb's copy carries only in-frame clones and drops some. The data show nearly 350,000 clones, with around nine tenths seen just once and roughly 6.6% held by the top ten. The sequenced material came from peripheral blood. The receptors come from a woman aged 70 to 79 with COVID-19, enrolled during active disease.

J is TRBJ1-1 and V is TRBV18, with D unclear. V was clipped by 2 bases and J by 1 base, with 8 bases between them. Germline CDR1 and CDR2: KGHSH and LQKENI. This CDR3 contains 14 residues. The CDR3 bases are TGTGCCAGCTCACCAGACACAGCGAACACTGAAGCTTTCTTT. This encodes CASSPDTANTEAFF.

The chain joins TRBV6-2 or TRBV6-3 to TRBJ1-1; D is ambiguous. Trimming pared 0 bases from V and 0 bases from J, leaving 11 bases between. From germline, CDR1 is MNHEY and CDR2 SVGEGT. The CDR3 length is 16 residues. CDR3 DNA: TGTGCCAGCAGTTACTCAGCCGGGAGGATGAACACTGAAGCTTTCTTT. Residues: CASSYSAGRMNTEAFF.

This sequence joins TRBV5-4 and TRBJ1-2; TRBD1 matches at 7 bases. The V segment lost 5 bases and the J segment 2 bases; nucleotides outside the gene matches: 3. CDR1 SGHNT and CDR2 YYREEE come from the germline V gene (reference sequence). The CDR3 extends over 13 amino acids. CDR3 DNA: TGTGCCAGCAGACAGGGGCGAAACTATGGCTACACCTTC. It encodes CASRQGRNYGYTF.

The chain recombines TRBV19 with TRBJ2-7; D is undetermined. V lost 5 bases to trimming and J lost 0 bases, with 14 bases between them. The CDR3 runs to 15 residues. The V gene's germline CDR1 is LNHDA and CDR2 SQIVND (reference sequence). CDR3 sequence (DNA): TGTGCCAGTAGTCACCTAAGTACCATCTCCTACGAGCAGTACTTC. The encoded protein is CASSHLSTISYEQYF. Using reference TRBV19 and TRBJ2-7 for the parts outside the CDR3, the full variable domain is DGGITQSPKYLFRKEGQNVTLSCEQNLNHDAMYWYRQDPGQGLRLIYYSQIVNDFQKGDIAEGYSVSREKKESFPLTVTSAQKNPTAFYLCASSHLSTISYEQYFGPGTRLTVT.

This clone was detected only once. V gene TRBV21-1 combines with J gene TRBJ1-5; the table gives TRBD1 as D, unverified against the DNA. TRBV21-1 is an annotated pseudogene. This CDR3 spans 17 amino acids. The CDR3 nucleotides are TGTGCCAGCAGCAAAGAGGTACAGGGCTATAGCAATCAGCCCCAGCATTTT. This sequence encodes CASSKEVQGYSNQPQHF.